The text below deals with one TCR beta chain. Its cognate antigen has yet to be identified. Base qualities are not at hand, and no much larger clone is one base apart. The record originates from a study of blood T cell repertoires in COVID-19 (TCRdb year 2020). About the study as a whole: Samples from collaborators originated in the United States, Italy and Spain and spanned both the acute and convalescent phases of COVID-19. Sample metadata almost always included a de-identified subject ID, COVID-19 status, age in years and sex. The samples were drawn from two sources: the first 160 participants of the ongoing ImmuneRACE study, and about 1,300 subjects contributed by 6 global collaborators. The dataset comprised deeply sampled blood TCRbeta repertoires from subjects exposed to, actively infected with, or recovered from COVID-19. Where available, HLA class I and class II types were taken from metadata supplied by the sample provider and were not determined by assay-based typing. The repertoires were released in a freely available public database meant as a resource for research on the immune response to SARS-CoV-2. The material from the prospective study consisted of cDNA or gDNA derived from T cells, B-cell-depleted T cells, or PBMCs. General conclusions and limits of the study: How much clinical and demographic metadata was included differed by source and by participant, and the metadata was provided uncurated.

V trim: 5 bases; J trim: 0 bases; unmatched bases: 1. Sequences ENHRY (CDR1) and SYGVKD (CDR2) are obtained from the germline V gene. The CDR3 holds 15 amino acids from the cysteine to the phenylalanine. Only the CDR3 part of the read is kept: 45 bases, read in frame from the first base. The immunoSEQ Assay, a bias-controlled multiplex PCR, was used to amplify TCRbeta CDR3 regions from genomic DNA. The authors' pipeline ran thus. The number of nucleated cells in each sample was estimated by amplification of reference gene primers within the assay. To quantify the absolute abundance of each unique TCRbeta CDR3 rearrangement, sequence reads were collapsed and filtered. Productive Simpson clonality was computed per sample as the square root of Simpson's diversity index over productive rearrangements. The source is immuneACCESS, and TCRdb retained only in-frame sequences with V and J called. Part of the clones is not carried over; for the studies checked, unresolved V genes explain less than half of this, and the remainder is unexplained. V and J calls and clone size follow that table, whereas D and trimming were derived from the DNA. The sample table shows 80,000 to 95,000 clones, and about nine tenths are seen once. Around 2% of the sample rests with the top ten.

Collaborating institutions collected whole blood in K2EDTA tubes following their own protocols. For TCRbeta analysis, collaborators shipped samples in one of three forms: frozen whole blood, isolated PBMCs, or DNA extracted from either of those sample types. Source material: peripheral blood. The chain employs TRBV10-3 and TRBJ2-3, with 11 bases in between that match TRBD2. The source is a human donor with active COVID-19. The donor label of this sample is uncertain. The sequenced DNA is TGTGCCATCAGTTTAGCGGGGGGGAGCACAGATACGCAGTATTTT. Its protein reads: CAISLAGGSTDTQYF.